The 29 T cell receptor beta chains below come from one sample, sequenced in a study of T cell responses to AZD1222 COVID-19 vaccine. TCRdb keeps only in-frame clones here, not all; method: immunoSEQ multiplex PCR. This table has about 120,000 clones, roughly 93% appearing once. The sequenced sample was peripheral blood, obtained 28 days after the second AZD1222 dose. The receptors shown here come from an adult who received the AZD1222 COVID-19 vaccine.

J is TRBJ1-4 and V is TRBV4-1; D might be TRBD1 (6 bases). From germline, CDR1 is MGHRA and CDR2 YSYEKL. The CDR3 loop spans 20 amino acids. V was trimmed by 0 bases and J by 0 bases, leaving 20 bases between them. The DNA of the CDR3 is TGCGCCAGCAGCCAAGATGGGTGGTTTCGGGACATTGCAACTAATGAAAAACTGTTTTTT. Protein: CASSQDGWFRDIATNEKLFF.

This chain links TRBV28 with TRBJ1-5; D is perhaps TRBD1 (6 bases). The germline CDR1 and CDR2 sequences are MDHEN and SYDVKM. Trimming left V 6 bases short and J 4 bases short, with 10 bases between. The length of the CDR3 is 13 residues. CDR3 sequence: CASRYRENQPQHF. The CDR3 DNA is TGTGCCAGCAGGTACAGGGAAAATCAGCCCCAGCATTTT.

The J gene is TRBJ2-5, the V gene TRBV29-1; 8 nucleotides line up with TRBD2. In germline, CDR1 is SQVTM, CDR2 ANQGSEA. V shed 0 bases and J 5 bases; nucleotides not matched to a gene: 8. The CDR3 is 15 amino acids. The CDR3 loop is CSVEDFGGGRETQYF. The CDR3 nucleotides are TGCAGCGTTGAAGATTTTGGCGGGGGGCGCGAGACCCAGTACTTC.

This clone was seen just once. This chain joins TRBV28 and TRBJ2-3; no clear D gene. V lost 7 bases and J 2 bases, leaving 10 bases between the germline ends. Germline V gene lookup returns CDR1 MDHEN and CDR2 SYDVKM. This CDR3 has 13 residues. The DNA of the CDR3 is TGTGCCAGCACGACGCAGGCCACAGATACGCAGTATTTT. Its translation is CASTTQATDTQYF.

The chain combines TRBV25-1 with TRBJ2-1, with 7 nucleotides matching TRBD1. Germline loops: CDR1 MGHDK, CDR2 SYGVNS. The V segment lost 5 bases and the J segment 2 bases; nucleotides outside the gene matches: 6. CDR3 length: 15 residues. The CDR3 DNA is TGTGCCAGCAGTATAACAGGGGAACCCTACAATGAGCAGTTCTTC. Translated: CASSITGEPYNEQFF.

V gene TRBV4-1 combines with J gene TRBJ2-7; D call uncertain. The germline CDR1 and CDR2 sequences are MGHRA and YSYEKL. This CDR3 spans 16 amino acids. Trimming shortened V by 2 bases and J by 0 bases, and 14 bases separated the two germline ends. The CDR3 sequence: CASSQTRVESSYEQYF. The CDR3 nucleotides are TGCGCCAGCAGCCAAACCCGGGTCGAAAGCTCCTACGAGCAGTACTTC.

The chain has TRBV7-8 and TRBJ2-7, with D hard to call. Germline CDR1 and CDR2: SGHVS and FQNEAQ. The CDR3 is 11 residues long. Trimming took 4 bases from V and 2 from J, leaving 3 bases between them. The CDR3 protein is CASSSTYEQYF. CDR3 DNA: TGTGCCAGCAGCTCGACCTACGAGCAGTACTTC.

The CDR3 here is CASSYSPTGGNQPQHF. The CDR3 DNA is TGTGCCAGCAGTTACTCCCCGACAGGGGGAAATCAGCCCCAGCATTTT. The chain joins TRBV6-5 to TRBJ1-5, with 9 positions matching TRBD1. Losses at the gene ends were 0 bases for V and 4 bases for J; bases not matched to a gene: 4. The CDR3 runs to 16 residues. Germline assignment: CDR1 MNHEY and CDR2 SVGAGI.

The chain has TRBV6-5 and TRBJ2-7, with D possibly TRBD1 on 5 matching bases. Germline values: CDR1 MNHEY, CDR2 SVGAGI. Trimming left V 7 bases short and J 2 bases short, with 12 bases between. There are 13 residues in the CDR3. The chain's CDR3 is CASTQGNPYEQYF. In DNA form, the CDR3 reads TGTGCCAGCACCCAGGGTAACCCCTACGAGCAGTACTTC.

The rearrangement uses TRBV2 and TRBJ2-2; D could derive from TRBD1 or TRBD2 (5 bases each). The CDR3 is 14 residues long. The germline CDR1 and CDR2 sequences are SNHLY and FYNNEI. V gave up 11 bases and J gave up 5 bases, with 18 bases separating them. The CDR3 DNA reads TGTGCCCGAGGGGCCCTAACGAGGACCGGGGAGCTGTTTTTT. Amino acid sequence: CARGALTRTGELFF.

The rearrangement links TRBV27 to TRBJ1-5; D is unresolved. The CDR3 runs 13 residues. CDR1 and CDR2 from the germline V gene are MNHEY and SMNVEV (reference sequence). V dropped 2 bases and J dropped 9 bases, with 11 bases sitting between them. The CDR3 DNA sequence: TGTGCCAGCAGTTTAGAGTACGGAGGGCCCCAGCATTTT. The encoded protein is CASSLEYGGPQHF.

V gene TRBV28 combines with J gene TRBJ2-3; TRBD2 matches 7 bases. The junction had 8 bases not matched to a gene; V was cut back by 3 bases and J by 5 bases. From germline, CDR1 is MDHEN and CDR2 SYDVKM. This CDR3 comprises 15 residues. CDR3 nucleotide sequence: TGTGCCAGCAGTTTTCTTGGCGGGAGAGGAGATACGCAGTATTTT. Translated, it gives CASSFLGGRGDTQYF.

The CDR3 region has the DNA TGTGCCAGCAGCTTAGCAGGACAGGGTCATGGCTACACCTTC. Translated, it gives CASSLAGQGHGYTF. This chain joins TRBV11-2 and TRBJ1-2; 8 nucleotides align to TRBD1. Germline CDR1 SGHAT, CDR2 FQNNGV. The CDR3 runs to 14 residues. Trimming took 1 base from V and 6 from J; bases not matched to a gene: 4.

The V gene is TRBV5-1, the J gene TRBJ1-2; D remains unclear. Per the germline V gene, CDR1 is SGHRS and CDR2 is YFSETQ. The CDR3 runs to 13 residues. The V end lost 4 bases, the J end lost 8 bases, and 15 bases lay between the germline ends. As DNA, the CDR3 is TGCGCCAGCAGCCCGGACGTGACGAGAGGCTACACCTTC. It yields the protein CASSPDVTRGYTF.

The rearrangement uses TRBV19 and TRBJ2-2; D is undetermined. From germline, CDR1 is LNHDA and CDR2 SQIVND (reference sequence). Trimming took off 5 bases at V and 2 bases at J, with 9 bases between the two ends. CDR3 length equals 14 residues. CDR3 bases: TGTGCCAGTAGTTCCGGACGTAACACCGGGGAGCTGTTTTTT. Protein sequence: CASSSGRNTGELFF.

The V gene is TRBV7-6, the J gene TRBJ2-1; no reliable D call. V shed 1 base and J shed 4 bases, with 11 bases lying between them. From germline, CDR1 is SGHVS and CDR2 FNYEAQ. The CDR3 loop spans 15 amino acids. The CDR3 coding sequence is TGTGCCAGCAGCTTAGGATCATCCAGATACAATGAGCAGTTCTTC. It translates to CASSLGSSRYNEQFF.

The chain links TRBV4-2 to TRBJ2-7; TRBD2 matches at 11 bases. V shed 2 bases, J shed 1 base, and the junction held 10 bases outside the gene matches. Germline V gene data show CDR1 as LGHNA and CDR2 as YNFKEQ. The CDR3 runs 18 residues. The DNA for the CDR3 is TGTGCCAGCAGCCAAACTATAACGACTAGCGGGAATTCCTACGAGCAGTACTTC. Its protein product is CASSQTITTSGNSYEQYF.

The J gene is TRBJ1-5, the V gene TRBV6-6; TRBD1 might be the D (5 bases). CDR1 and CDR2 from the germline V gene are MNHNY and SVGAGI (reference sequence). This CDR3 comprises 14 residues. The V and J ends lost 4 bases and 2 bases respectively, with 9 bases between them. The CDR3 here is CASSSPTGNQPQHF. CDR3 DNA: TGTGCCAGCAGTTCTCCGACAGGCAATCAGCCCCAGCATTTT.

The CDR3 DNA reads as TGTGCCAGCAGCCCCATAGGCTCCTACAATGAGCAGTTCTTC. Translation gives CASSPIGSYNEQFF. V usage is TRBV5-5 and J usage is TRBJ2-1; no firm D call. Trimming shortened V by 4 bases and J by 0 bases, and 8 bases separated the two germline ends. The CDR3 sequence is 14 residues long. Germline V gene data show CDR1 as SGHKS and CDR2 as YYEKEE (reference sequence).

The chain employs TRBV7-9 and TRBJ2-7; 7 bases align to TRBD1. Germline CDR1 reads SEHNR; CDR2 reads FQNEAQ (reference sequence). V was clipped by 5 bases and J by 0 bases; unmatched bases: 7. The CDR3 runs 15 residues. The DNA for the CDR3 is TGTGCCAGCAGCCCCGACAGGGTCTTCTCCTACGAGCAGTACTTC. Translating gives CASSPDRVFSYEQYF. The whole variable domain, remainder taken from reference TRBV7-9 and TRBJ2-7, is DTGVSQNPRHKITKRGQNVTFRCDPISEHNRLYWYRQTLGQGPEFLTYFQNEAQLEKSRLLSDRFSAERPKGSFSTLEIQRTEQGDSAMYLCASSPDRVFSYEQYFGPGTRLTVT.

J is TRBJ1-6 and V is TRBV19; D is undetermined. The CDR3 is made up of 16 amino acids. Trimming shortened V by 6 bases and J by 3 bases, and 15 bases separated the two germline ends. CDR1 LNHDA and CDR2 SQIVND come from the germline V gene (reference sequence). The CDR3 loop is CASRGEGWYYNSPLHF. The CDR3 DNA sequence: TGTGCCAGTAGGGGCGAAGGCTGGTACTATAATTCACCCCTCCACTTT.

The chain recombines TRBV6-5 with TRBJ2-1; no reliable D call. Germline loops: CDR1 MNHEY, CDR2 SVGAGI. Trimming cost V 6 bases and J 0 bases, with 6 bases left between them. The CDR3 has 13 amino acids. The CDR3 DNA reads TGTGCCAGCAGGGCAGACTCCTACAATGAGCAGTTCTTC. Encoded protein: CASRADSYNEQFF.

V and J are TRBV4-2 and TRBJ1-5; D not certain. Trimming took 1 base from V and 1 from J, leaving 11 bases between them. The CDR3 contains 16 residues. Germline values: CDR1 LGHNA, CDR2 YNFKEQ. CDR3 protein: CASSQVSGSSNQPQHF. DNA of the CDR3: TGTGCCAGCAGCCAAGTTTCAGGATCGAGCAATCAGCCCCAGCATTTT.

The chain carries TRBV19 and TRBJ2-2; D may be TRBD1 (6 bases). The CDR3 consists of 15 residues. V was cut by 3 bases and J by 3 bases, with 11 bases left in between. The germline gives CDR1 LNHDA, CDR2 SQIVND (reference sequence). The CDR3 bases are TGTGCCAGTAGTATCAGGGGTCGGCACACCGGGGAGCTGTTTTTT. Residues: CASSIRGRHTGELFF.

V is TRBV5-4 and J is TRBJ2-3, with D unclear. The germline V gene has CDR1 SGHNT and CDR2 YYREEE (reference sequence). V gave up 6 bases and J gave up 3 bases, with 14 bases separating them. The CDR3 spans 14 residues. CDR3 DNA: TGTGCCAGCACCCTATGGCCGGTGACAGATACGCAGTATTTT. It is translated as CASTLWPVTDTQYF.

V and J are TRBV5-1 and TRBJ2-2, with D possibly matching TRBD2 (5 bases). The germline V and J ends were trimmed by 1 base and 5 bases, with 9 bases remaining between them. The CDR3 covers 14 residues. Germline values: CDR1 SGHRS, CDR2 YFSETQ. The DNA of the CDR3 is TGCGCCAGCAGCTTGCGGGGTCGAACCGGGGAGCTGTTTTTT. Amino acids: CASSLRGRTGELFF.

V is TRBV2 and J is TRBJ1-2, with D possibly being TRBD1 (6 bases). V was pared by 9 bases and J by 7 bases, with 15 bases between. The CDR3 contains 12 residues. The V gene's germline CDR1 is SNHLY and CDR2 FYNNEI. CDR3 nucleotide sequence: TGTGCCAGTAGTCTACAGGGACGTGGCTACACCTTC. This sequence encodes CASSLQGRGYTF.

Points on this clone: At one boundary the junction diverges from the germline segment, which might be a read error. The V gene is TRBV19, the J gene TRBJ1-6; 8 positions agree with TRBD1. This CDR3 spans 14 amino acids. Germline V gene lookup returns CDR1 LNHDA and CDR2 SQIVND (reference sequence). The CDR3 is CASTIQGDNSPLHF. CDR3 DNA sequence: TGTGCCAGTACTATACAGGGGGATAATTCACCCCTCCACTTT. Using reference TRBV19 and TRBJ1-6 for the parts outside the CDR3, the full variable domain is DGGITQSPKYLFRKEGQNVTLSCEQNLNHDAMYWYRQDPGQGLRLIYYSQIVNDFQKGDIAEGYSVSREKKESFPLTVTSAQKNPTAFYLCASTIQGDNSPLHFGNGTRLTVT.

This sequence joins TRBV11-2 and TRBJ2-3, with D possibly matching TRBD2 (6 bases). The V gene lost 0 bases and the J gene lost 13 bases, with 11 bases spanning the gap. Germline V gene data show CDR1 as SGHAT and CDR2 as FQNNGV. The CDR3 is 12 residues long. The CDR3 here is CASSLEGGREYF. DNA of the CDR3: TGTGCCAGCAGCTTAGAGGGGGGAAGGGAGTATTTT.